These T cell receptor beta chains were read from a single sample in a study of control samples from healthy donors and cancer patients. Measured with immunoSEQ multiplex PCR; TCRdb has only the in-frame clones, and not every one. The table records 100,000 to 150,000 clones, roughly 92% of them present only once. The source material was blood. The receptors shown here come from a man in his late teens or twenties in good health. CDR3s include the opening cysteine and the closing phenylalanine or tryptophan. D genes are given only for firm matches. Size is stated for part of the rows, as once, few or many counts, or as a class when the clone is expanded.

TRBV6-5	15	-	-	TRBJ2-3	TGTGCCAGCAGTTACTCCGTGGGGGTTCCAGATACGCAGTATTTT	CASSYSVGVPDTQYF
TRBV19	14	-	once	TRBJ1-2	TGTGCCAGTAGTATGGGGGCGCTTCTCTATGGCTACACCTTC	CASSMGALLYGYTF
TRBV7-7	15	TRBD1	-	TRBJ2-1	TGTGCCAGCAGCCAGGACAGGGGGCACTACAATGAGCAGTTCTTC	CASSQDRGHYNEQFF
TRBV19	13	TRBD1	-	TRBJ1-4	TGTGCCAGCTCAACAGGGGGCGATGAAAAACTGTTTTTT	CASSTGGDEKLFF
TRBV18	14	-	-	TRBJ2-5	TGTGCCAGCTCACCACCCCGGAATCAAGAGACCCAGTACTTC	CASSPPRNQETQYF
TRBV3-1/TRBV3-2	14	TRBD1	once	TRBJ2-7	TGTGCCAGCAGCCTCGGACAGGGTAACTACGAGCAGTACTTC	CASSLGQGNYEQYF
TRBV9	13	-	-	TRBJ1-1	TGTGCCAGCAGCGTAAGCCCTGGGACTGAAGCTTTCTTT	CASSVSPGTEAFF
TRBV4-2	17	TRBD2	once	TRBJ2-7	TGTGCCAGCAGCTTAAAAAAAAAGGAGCGGGGGACCTACGAGCAGTACTTC	CASSLKKKERGTYEQYF
TRBV5-6	12	-	-	TRBJ2-7	TGTGCCAGCAGCTTGTTCTCCTACGAGCAGTACTTC	CASSLFSYEQYF
TRBV6-6	14	TRBD1	-	TRBJ2-1	TGTGCCAGCAGTTCGGGACAGGGATACAATGAGCAGTTCTTC	CASSSGQGYNEQFF
TRBV6-4	19	-	once	TRBJ1-1	TGTGCCAGCAGTGACTCCCGACTCCCGGACCGACCCTTGAACACTGAAGCTTTCTTT	CASSDSRLPDRPLNTEAFF
TRBV6-5	13	-	-	TRBJ2-3	TGTGCCAGCAGTCCCCCGGGGCAAGATACGCAGTATTTT	CASSPPGQDTQYF
TRBV6-5	13	-	-	TRBJ1-3	TGTGCCAGCAGAGGGGCCTCCGGAAACACCATATATTTT	CASRGASGNTIYF
TRBV6-5	16	TRBD2	-	TRBJ2-1	TGTGCCAGCAGTTACTCCCGCCAACGGGGGGACAATGAGCAGTTCTTC	CASSYSRQRGDNEQFF
TRBV9	15	-	-	TRBJ2-2	TGTGCCAGCAGCGTAGTGGGGGTGAACACCGGGGAGCTGTTTTTT	CASSVVGVNTGELFF
TRBV4-2	17	-	-	TRBJ2-4	TGTGCCAGCAGCCAAGATGTGCTGTCTACAGCCAAAAACATTCAGTACTTC	CASSQDVLSTAKNIQYF
TRBV30	16	TRBD1	-	TRBJ2-3	TGTGCCTGGAGCATAACAGGGGGGTTCCGCACAGATACGCAGTATTTT	CAWSITGGFRTDTQYF
TRBV18	14	-	-	TRBJ1-2	TGTGCCAGCTCACCGGGGGCAGGAGGCTATGGCTACACCTTC	CASSPGAGGYGYTF
TRBV9	14	-	-	TRBJ2-7	TGTGCCAGCAGCGTAGAGGGGGGCTCCTACGAGCAGTACTTC	CASSVEGGSYEQYF
TRBV6-1	16	-	-	TRBJ2-2	TGTGCCAGCAGTGAAGCGGGACGCTGGAACACCGGGGAGCTGTTTTTT	CASSEAGRWNTGELFF
TRBV29-1	15	TRBD1	-	TRBJ2-2	TGCAGCGTTGGGATCCCTGACAGGGACACCGGGGAGCTGTTTTTT	CSVGIPDRDTGELFF
TRBV16	12	-	-	TRBJ2-7	TGTGCCAGCAGCCCCTTTCTTACCGAGCAGTACTTC	CASSPFLTEQYF
TRBV30	12	-	-	TRBJ1-6	TGTGCCTGGACAGGGTATAATTCACCCCTCCACTTT	CAWTGYNSPLHF
TRBV21-1	18	-	-	TRBJ2-4	TGTGCCAGCAGCGACAAATACCCCTCTAGCGGGGCCAAAAACATTCAGTACTTC	CASSDKYPSSGAKNIQYF
TRBV20-1	11	-	-	TRBJ2-3	TGCAGTGCAACGGAAGGGTATACGCAGTATTTT	CSATEGYTQYF
TRBV9	16	-	-	TRBJ2-3	TGTGCCAGCAGCGGGACCTATGAAGGGGCGATTGATACGCAGTATTTT	CASSGTYEGAIDTQYF
TRBV5-1	16	TRBD1	-	TRBJ2-7	TGCGCCAGCAGCTTGACCATTGTCGGACAGGGACAAGAGCAGTACTTC	CASSLTIVGQGQEQYF
TRBV11-2	13	-	-	TRBJ1-2	TGTGCCAGCACCTCATGGCGGGCCTATGGCTACACCTTC	CASTSWRAYGYTF
TRBV6-4	13	TRBD1	-	TRBJ1-2	TGTGCCAGCAGCCAGGGGGCAGGGTATGGCTACACCTTC	CASSQGAGYGYTF
TRBV5-6	16	-	once	TRBJ1-4	TGTGCCAGCAGCTTGTACACAGGCCCCTGGGGTGAAAAACTGTTTTTT	CASSLYTGPWGEKLFF
TRBV10-2	13	-	-	TRBJ2-1	TGCGCCAGCAGTGAGTCGTGGGAGAATGAGCAGTTCTTC	CASSESWENEQFF
TRBV19	14	-	-	TRBJ2-5	TGTGCCAGTAGTATATCATCCCGTGAAGAGACCCAGTACTTC	CASSISSREETQYF
TRBV9	15	TRBD1	-	TRBJ2-7	TGTGCCAGCAGCGGAGACCCGGGACAGGGGTATGAGCAGTACTTC	CASSGDPGQGYEQYF
TRBV7-9	14	-	-	TRBJ1-3	TGTGCCAGCAGCTTCACAGGGTCTGGAAACACCATATATTTT	CASSFTGSGNTIYF
TRBV5-6	13	-	-	TRBJ1-1	TGTGCCAGCAGCTTGGAGAGGGGGACTGAAGCTTTCTTT	CASSLERGTEAFF
TRBV2	14	-	-	TRBJ1-2	TGTGCCAGCAGTGTAAACAGGGAGTACCATGGCTACACCTTC	CASSVNREYHGYTF
TRBV4-2	14	TRBD1	-	TRBJ1-5	TGTGCCAGCAGCCACGGACAGGAGAATCAGCCCCAGCATTTT	CASSHGQENQPQHF
TRBV27	16	-	-	TRBJ1-2	TGTGCCAGCAACCCCACGTATGGGGCCAATCACTATGGCTACACCTTC	CASNPTYGANHYGYTF
TRBV12-3/TRBV12-4	13	-	-	TRBJ2-2	TGTGCCAGCAGCGAAGAGGGACCCGGGGAGCTGTTTTTT	CASSEEGPGELFF
TRBV19	16	-	-	TRBJ2-5	TGTGCCAGTAGTATAGTATATCGGGACAACCAAGAGACCCAGTACTTC	CASSIVYRDNQETQYF
TRBV7-9	12	-	-	TRBJ2-5	TGTGCCAGCAGCTCTAGTACAGAGACCCAGTACTTC	CASSSSTETQYF
TRBV28	15	TRBD2	-	TRBJ2-7	TGTGCCAGCTCCTCCGTAGCGGGGGGGCATGACGAGCAGTACTTC	CASSSVAGGHDEQYF
TRBV11-2	17	-	-	TRBJ1-3	TGTGCCAGCAGCTTAGACACGACAGTCTTCTCTGGAAACACCATATATTTT	CASSLDTTVFSGNTIYF
TRBV9	15	TRBD1	-	TRBJ1-4	TGTGCCAGCAGCCCCGGGGACAGGGGAAATGAAAAACTGTTTTTT	CASSPGDRGNEKLFF
TRBV7-2	14	-	-	TRBJ1-1	TGTGCCAGCAGCTTAAACAGGGCGAACACTGAAGCTTTCTTT	CASSLNRANTEAFF